This record looks at one T cell receptor beta chain sequence and its context. Here immunoSEQ multiplex PCR was the method, and the copy in TCRdb shows in-frame clones only, minus some. This table has roughly 230,000 clones, about 83% appearing once. This entry is derived from a study of blood T cell repertoires in COVID-19. Between the trimmed V and J ends, which lost 2 bases and 0 bases, there was a span of 13 bases. This CDR3 spans 17 amino acids. Germline V CDR1 and CDR2: MNHEY, SVGEGT. Specimen: peripheral blood. The V call is TRBV6-2 or TRBV6-3, the J call TRBJ1-4, with a possible D match to TRBD1 (6 bases). The TCR sequence derives from a middle-aged man with active or convalescent COVID-19. The CDR3 reads CASSYGGALATNEKLFF. The CDR3, as DNA: TGTGCCAGCAGTTACGGGGGGGCGCTTGCAACTAATGAAAAACTGTTTTTT.